A selection of T cell receptor beta chains follows, all from one sample in a study of cytomegalovirus exposure and HLA in healthy donors. Libraries were prepared by immunoSEQ multiplex PCR; TCRdb keeps only in-frame clonotypes and omits some of them. The sample records around 150,000 clones, around 75% being singletons. Sequencing input: PBMCs. These receptors all come from a human donor in good health. CDR3s include the opening cysteine and the closing phenylalanine or tryptophan. Each record gives: V gene, clone size, D gene, J gene, CDR3 DNA, CDR3 protein. The D gene is left open where the match is weak. A clone size is listed for some rows: how often the clone was seen (once, few, many), or a class if it is expanded.

v_call: TRBV5-1
clone_size: .
d_call: .
j_call: TRBJ1-1
cdr3_nt: TGCGCCAGCAGCTTGGGAGGGACACCTTATAACACTGAAGCTTTCTTT
cdr3_aa: CASSLGGTPYNTEAFF

v_call: TRBV2
clone_size: .
d_call: .
j_call: TRBJ1-1
cdr3_nt: TGTGCCAGCAGCCACCTCCAGTGGGGGCTGGAAAACACTGAAGCTTTCTTT
cdr3_aa: CASSHLQWGLENTEAFF

v_call: TRBV6-6
clone_size: .
d_call: .
j_call: TRBJ1-2
cdr3_nt: TGTGCCAGCAGTTACTTTCGACAGGATGGCTACACCTTC
cdr3_aa: CASSYFRQDGYTF

v_call: TRBV5-8
clone_size: .
d_call: .
j_call: TRBJ2-5
cdr3_nt: TGTGCCAGCAGCCCGGCGCGGGTCTACGAGACCCAGTACTTC
cdr3_aa: CASSPARVYETQYF

v_call: TRBV5-4
clone_size: once
d_call: .
j_call: TRBJ1-1
cdr3_nt: TGTGCCAGCAGCTTGCCCTCCGCACGGGGCACTGAAGCTTTCTTT
cdr3_aa: CASSLPSARGTEAFF

v_call: TRBV11-2
clone_size: .
d_call: .
j_call: TRBJ2-7
cdr3_nt: TGTGCCAGCAGCTTAGATCTTCGGGTGGAGCAGTACTTC
cdr3_aa: CASSLDLRVEQYF

v_call: TRBV10-3
clone_size: few
d_call: .
j_call: TRBJ1-3
cdr3_nt: TGTGCCATCAGTGAGTCACCTACAGGCTCTGGAAACACCATATATTTT
cdr3_aa: CAISESPTGSGNTIYF

v_call: TRBV11-2
clone_size: .
d_call: TRBD1
j_call: TRBJ1-1
cdr3_nt: TGTGCCAGCAGCTTACCTCGGCGTGTCAGGGGGTCGTCTGAAGCTTTCTTT
cdr3_aa: CASSLPRRVRGSSEAFF

v_call: TRBV5-1
clone_size: .
d_call: .
j_call: TRBJ1-1
cdr3_nt: TGCGCCAGCAGCTTGATCAGGGACACTGAAGCTTTCTTT
cdr3_aa: CASSLIRDTEAFF

v_call: TRBV12-5
clone_size: few
d_call: TRBD1
j_call: TRBJ1-1
cdr3_nt: TGTGCTAGTGGTTTGGTCCAGGGGGGCGACACTGAAGCTTTCTTT
cdr3_aa: CASGLVQGGDTEAFF

v_call: TRBV10-3
clone_size: .
d_call: TRBD1
j_call: TRBJ1-5
cdr3_nt: TGTGCCATCAGTGAGTCGCAGGGGGCAGGTCAGCCCCAGCATTTT
cdr3_aa: CAISESQGAGQPQHF

v_call: TRBV19
clone_size: .
d_call: TRBD2
j_call: TRBJ2-5
cdr3_nt: TGTGCCAGTAGTATAGGAGGGACTAGCGGTTTGGCCGGCGAGGGGGAGACCCAGTACTTC
cdr3_aa: CASSIGGTSGLAGEGETQYF

v_call: TRBV5-1
clone_size: .
d_call: TRBD2
j_call: TRBJ2-7
cdr3_nt: TGCGCCAGCAGCTTGGGGCCTCGGACTAGCGGGAAGTACGAGCAGTACTTC
cdr3_aa: CASSLGPRTSGKYEQYF

v_call: TRBV30
clone_size: .
d_call: TRBD2
j_call: TRBJ2-3
cdr3_nt: TGTGCCCTAGCGGGGGGGAGCACAGATACGCAGTATTTT
cdr3_aa: CALAGGSTDTQYF

v_call: TRBV9
clone_size: .
d_call: TRBD1
j_call: TRBJ2-7
cdr3_nt: TGTGCCAGCAGCGTCTCAGGGGGCGAATCCTACGAGCAGTACTTC
cdr3_aa: CASSVSGGESYEQYF

v_call: TRBV5-1
clone_size: .
d_call: .
j_call: TRBJ1-4
cdr3_nt: TGCGCCAGCAGCTCCGGCGGTTCAACTAATGAAAAACTGTTTTTT
cdr3_aa: CASSSGGSTNEKLFF

v_call: TRBV6-5
clone_size: .
d_call: TRBD1
j_call: TRBJ1-1
cdr3_nt: TGTGCCAGCAGCGGACAGGCCTACTCGGTCGAAGCTTTCTTT
cdr3_aa: CASSGQAYSVEAFF

v_call: TRBV28
clone_size: .
d_call: .
j_call: TRBJ2-7
cdr3_nt: TGTGCCAGCAAGGAGGGACCGGCTCTGGACTACGAGCAGTACTTC
cdr3_aa: CASKEGPALDYEQYF

v_call: TRBV18
clone_size: .
d_call: .
j_call: TRBJ2-1
cdr3_nt: TGTGCCAGCTCACCCGAACAGGGTCCAGCCTACAATGAGCAGTTCTTC
cdr3_aa: CASSPEQGPAYNEQFF

v_call: TRBV7-2
clone_size: .
d_call: .
j_call: TRBJ2-5
cdr3_nt: TGTGCCAGCAGCTTAGAAGCGGCGGGTCAGTACGAGGAGACCCAGTACTTC
cdr3_aa: CASSLEAAGQYEETQYF

v_call: TRBV11-2
clone_size: .
d_call: TRBD1
j_call: TRBJ2-1
cdr3_nt: TGTGCCAGCAGCACCTCGGACAGGGAAGAGCTCGATGAGCAGTTCTTC
cdr3_aa: CASSTSDREELDEQFF

v_call: TRBV13
clone_size: .
d_call: .
j_call: TRBJ2-5
cdr3_nt: TGTGCCAGCAATTTGGGGAGTGAAGAGACCCAGTACTTC
cdr3_aa: CASNLGSEETQYF

v_call: TRBV23-1
clone_size: once
d_call: .
j_call: TRBJ2-7
cdr3_nt: TGCGCCAGCAGTCGCCTATATCACCCGAGCTCCTACGAGCAGTACTTC
cdr3_aa: CASSRLYHPSSYEQYF

v_call: TRBV5-1
clone_size: .
d_call: .
j_call: TRBJ1-3
cdr3_nt: TGCGCCAGCCACCCTGGAGACTCTGGAAACACCATATATTTT
cdr3_aa: CASHPGDSGNTIYF

v_call: TRBV5-6
clone_size: many
d_call: .
j_call: TRBJ2-7
cdr3_nt: TGTGCCAGCAGCGACTACGGGGGGCCCTACCAGCAGTACTTC
cdr3_aa: CASSDYGGPYQQYF

v_call: TRBV6-5
clone_size: .
d_call: TRBD1
j_call: TRBJ1-1
cdr3_nt: TGTGCCACCCAGGGGGCAGCCCACACTGAAGCTTTCTTT
cdr3_aa: CATQGAAHTEAFF

v_call: TRBV5-1
clone_size: .
d_call: .
j_call: TRBJ2-3
cdr3_nt: TGCGCCAGCAGCTTGGCCGGTCAAAGTACGCAGTATTTT
cdr3_aa: CASSLAGQSTQYF

v_call: TRBV20-1
clone_size: .
d_call: .
j_call: TRBJ2-1
cdr3_nt: TGCAGTGCCCAGGACAATGAGCAGTTCTTC
cdr3_aa: CSAQDNEQFF

v_call: TRBV2
clone_size: .
d_call: TRBD2
j_call: TRBJ2-7
cdr3_nt: TGTGCCAGCAGACTAGCGGGAACCTACGAGCAGTACTTC
cdr3_aa: CASRLAGTYEQYF

v_call: TRBV30
clone_size: .
d_call: .
j_call: TRBJ2-7
cdr3_nt: TGTGCCTGGAGTGTCAAGGGGACCTACGAGCAGTACTTC
cdr3_aa: CAWSVKGTYEQYF

v_call: TRBV7-9
clone_size: once
d_call: TRBD1
j_call: TRBJ1-2
cdr3_nt: TGTGCCAGCAGCCCCAGCCGGGACAGCTATGGCTACACCTTC
cdr3_aa: CASSPSRDSYGYTF